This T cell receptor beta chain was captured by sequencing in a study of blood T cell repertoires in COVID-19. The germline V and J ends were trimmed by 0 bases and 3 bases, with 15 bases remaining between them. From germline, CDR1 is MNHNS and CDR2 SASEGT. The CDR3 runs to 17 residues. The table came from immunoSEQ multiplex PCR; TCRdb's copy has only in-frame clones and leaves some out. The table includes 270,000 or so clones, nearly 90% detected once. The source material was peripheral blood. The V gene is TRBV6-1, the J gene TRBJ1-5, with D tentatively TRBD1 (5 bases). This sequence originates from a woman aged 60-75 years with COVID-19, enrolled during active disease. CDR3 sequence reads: CASSEARGTLLNQPQHF. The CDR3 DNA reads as TGTGCCAGCAGTGAAGCAAGAGGGACTTTACTCAATCAGCCCCAGCATTTT.